These 21 T cell receptor beta chains share one sample of origin, sequenced in a study of blood T cell repertoires in COVID-19. Only in-frame clones appear in the TCRdb table, and some are missing; sequencing was by immunoSEQ multiplex PCR. The top ten hold around 2.5% of the sample, which has about 220,000 clones, roughly 85% seen once. Sequencing was performed on peripheral blood. These receptors all stem from a woman between 70 and 85 years old with COVID-19, enrolled during active disease.

The chain uses TRBV19 and TRBJ2-4, with TRBD1 matching 7 bases. The CDR3 covers 16 residues. The V gene end was trimmed by 3 bases and the J gene end by 3 bases; junction bases not matched to a gene: 8. Germline V gives CDR1 LNHDA, CDR2 SQIVND (reference sequence). CDR3 sequence (DNA): TGTGCCAGTAGTATTATCGGGACAGCTCGCAAAAACATTCAGTACTTC. Translated, it gives CASSIIGTARKNIQYF.

The chain combines TRBV24-1 with TRBJ1-1, with 7 bases identical to TRBD1. From germline, CDR1 is KGHDR and CDR2 SFDVKD. The trim removed 4 bases at V and 1 base at J, leaving 11 bases unmatched. The CDR3 totals 17 residues. CDR3: CATSEGGKGAKNTEAFF. Written as DNA, the CDR3 is TGTGCCACCAGTGAAGGGGGGAAGGGGGCGAAGAACACTGAAGCTTTCTTT.

The rearrangement links TRBV13 to TRBJ1-2; D uncertain. CDR3 size: 15 residues. The germline V gene has CDR1 PRHDT and CDR2 FYEKMQ (reference sequence). V was pared by 4 bases and J by 7 bases, with 19 bases between. The CDR3 is CASSSAGGGMLGYTF. CDR3 nucleotide sequence: TGTGCCAGCAGCTCAGCCGGCGGTGGAATGCTTGGCTACACCTTC.

The V call is TRBV2, the J call TRBJ1-3; tentatively, D is TRBD1 (5 bases). CDR1 is SNHLY, CDR2 FYNNEI, per germline. V was pared by 6 bases and J by 8 bases, with 17 bases between. The CDR3 has 14 residues. The CDR3 coding sequence is TGTGCCAGCAGCGCACAGGTGGGGAAAGACACCATATATTTT. Amino acid sequence: CASSAQVGKDTIYF.

The V gene is TRBV5-6, the J gene TRBJ2-1; D may be TRBD2 (7 bases). The V gene lost 3 bases and the J gene lost 10 bases, with 17 bases spanning the gap. Per germline, CDR1 SGHDT and CDR2 YYEEEE. This CDR3 is 14 amino acids long. This CDR3 reads CASSSETGRGEQFF. The DNA of the CDR3 is TGTGCCAGCAGCTCCGAAACAGGGAGGGGGGAGCAGTTCTTC.

CDR3 protein: CASSLLGQGAEAFF. CDR3 in DNA: TGTGCCAGCAGCCTACTAGGGCAGGGGGCTGAAGCTTTCTTT. The rearrangement uses TRBV11-2 and TRBJ1-1, with 7 bases that match TRBD1. J was trimmed by 6 bases and V by 5 bases; bases with no gene match: 9. CDR1 is SGHAT, CDR2 FQNNGV, per germline. This CDR3 has 14 residues.

The chain is built from TRBV19 and TRBJ2-7; D is perhaps TRBD1 (5 bases). The V end was cut by 8 bases, the J end by 0 bases, with 14 bases between. This CDR3 spans 14 amino acids. CDR1 is LNHDA and CDR2 is SQIVND in the germline V gene (reference sequence). DNA of the CDR3: TGTGCCAGTTTCGTCCTCGACAGCTCCTACGAGCAGTACTTC. Translating gives CASFVLDSSYEQYF.

The V call is TRBV6-5, the J call TRBJ2-7, with TRBD1 matching 7 bases. The CDR3 has 15 amino acids. V lost 2 bases and J lost 3; bases outside the gene matches: 7. The germline gives CDR1 MNHEY, CDR2 SVGAGI. Written as DNA, the CDR3 is TGTGCCAGCAGTTACGCGACAGGGAGAAGCTACGAGCAGTACTTC. Its protein is CASSYATGRSYEQYF.

V gene TRBV18 combines with J gene TRBJ2-1; weak D call: TRBD1 (5 bases). The germline V and J ends were trimmed by 3 bases and 10 bases, with 16 bases remaining between them. Per germline, CDR1 KGHSH and CDR2 LQKENI. CDR3 length: 14 residues. The CDR3 coding sequence is TGTGCCAGCTCACCTCGCAGGGATTTTGGCGAGCAGTTCTTC. Amino acid sequence: CASSPRRDFGEQFF.

Note on this clone: Other nucleotide sequences from this sample produce the same CDR3. V is TRBV6-4 and J is TRBJ1-2, with TRBD1 as a possible D gene (5 bases). V was cut by 2 bases and J by 8 bases, with 9 bases left in between. This CDR3 comprises 12 residues. CDR1 and CDR2 from the germline V gene are MRHNA and SNTAGT. The CDR3 loop is CASSDRGWGYTF. The CDR3 DNA is TGTGCCAGCAGTGACAGGGGTTGGGGCTACACCTTC.

V is TRBV4-3 and J is TRBJ2-3; TRBD1 might be the D (5 bases). With 0 bases removed from V and 7 bases from J, the gap between germline ends came to 17 bases. The CDR3 extends over 16 amino acids. Germline values: CDR1 LGHNA, CDR2 YSLEER. The chain's CDR3 is CASSQEGKGAPYTQYF. The CDR3 DNA reads TGCGCCAGCAGCCAAGAAGGAAAAGGGGCCCCATATACGCAGTATTTT.

This clone was seen only a few times. The CDR3 is CASRPVWREATEAFF. CDR3 bases: TGTGCCAGCAGGCCCGTTTGGCGGGAGGCCACTGAAGCTTTCTTT. The gene calls are TRBV3-1 (or the pseudogene TRBV3-2) and TRBJ1-1; D not certain. This CDR3 is built from 15 residues. V was shortened by 6 bases and J by 4 bases, with 18 bases between the two germline ends. Germline V gene lookup returns CDR1 LGHDT and CDR2 YNNKEL (reference sequence).

The chain couples TRBV18 to TRBJ2-5; TRBD2 matches 13 bases. The CDR3 spans 19 residues. From germline, CDR1 is KGHSH and CDR2 LQKENI. Germline trimming cut 1 base from V and 1 base from J; bases unmatched to any gene: 9. The CDR3 region is CASSPLRLAGGGVQETQYF. CDR3 bases: TGTGCCAGCTCACCACTTCGACTAGCGGGAGGAGGTGTCCAAGAGACCCAGTACTTC.

The chain uses TRBV27 and TRBJ1-2; 9 nucleotides line up with TRBD1. The germline V gene has CDR1 MNHEY and CDR2 SMNVEV (reference sequence). V shed 4 bases and J 8 bases; nucleotides not matched to a gene: 8. The CDR3 runs to 14 residues. CDR3 protein: CASSSTQGAGGYTF. Here the CDR3 DNA reads TGTGCCAGCAGTTCCACACAGGGGGCGGGCGGCTACACCTTC.

The sample holds a few counts of this clone. The chain recombines TRBV4-1 with TRBJ1-3, with D perhaps matching TRBD1 (5 bases). CDR3 size: 14 residues. The germline V gene encodes CDR1 MGHRA and CDR2 YSYEKL. V lost 6 bases, J lost 1 base, and 10 bases lay in between. The CDR3 sequence: CASSFQGSGNTIYF. The DNA for the CDR3 is TGCGCCAGCAGTTTTCAGGGATCTGGAAACACCATATATTTT.

V is TRBV12-5 and J is TRBJ2-1; TRBD2 agrees at 8 bases. CDR1 and CDR2 from the germline V gene are LGHNT and FRNRAP. V lost 7 bases, J lost 8 bases, and 7 bases stayed unmatched. The CDR3 totals 13 residues. CDR3 loop: CASVSGRGDEQFF. The CDR3 bases are TGTGCTAGTGTGAGCGGGAGAGGCGATGAGCAGTTCTTC.

The chain employs TRBV11-2 and TRBJ1-3, with TRBD1 identical over 7 bases. Germline lookup yields CDR1 SGHAT and CDR2 FQNNGV. The CDR3 consists of 17 residues. The V segment lost 0 bases and the J segment 0 bases; nucleotides outside the gene matches: 5. The DNA of the CDR3 is TGTGCCAGCAGCTTAGATCTGGGACAGCCCTCTGGAAACACCATATATTTT. Protein sequence: CASSLDLGQPSGNTIYF.

The chain is built from TRBV5-6 and TRBJ2-3, with 9 bases aligning to TRBD2. The CDR3 contains 14 residues. Germline V CDR1 and CDR2: SGHDT, YYEEEE. With V trimmed by 4 bases and J by 5 bases, 5 bases remained unmatched. CDR3 loop: CASSRGGAGDTQYF. CDR3 in DNA: TGTGCCAGCAGCCGCGGGGGGGCAGGAGATACGCAGTATTTT. Using reference TRBV5-6 and TRBJ2-3 for the parts outside the CDR3, the full variable domain is DAGVTQSPTHLIKTRGQQVTLRCSPKSGHDTVSWYQQALGQGPQFIFQYYEEEERQRGNFPDRFSGHQFPNYSSELNVNALLLGDSALYLCASSRGGAGDTQYFGPGTRLTVL.

The V gene is TRBV5-1, the J gene TRBJ2-3; D perhaps matches TRBD1 (6 bases). Trimming took off 2 bases at V and 5 bases at J, with 15 bases between the two ends. Germline CDR1 SGHRS, CDR2 YFSETQ. The CDR3 consists of 15 residues. CDR3 sequence: CASSFQGLWVDTQYF. The CDR3 nucleotides are TGCGCCAGCAGCTTCCAGGGGTTGTGGGTAGATACGCAGTATTTT.

J is TRBJ2-7 and V is TRBV7-3; TRBD2 matches at 7 bases. Germline CDR1 reads SGHTA; CDR2 reads FQGTGA. Germline trimming cut 0 bases from V and 2 bases from J; bases unmatched to any gene: 10. The CDR3 sequence is 17 residues long. This CDR3 reads CASSLTPLAELTYEQYF. Written as DNA, the CDR3 is TGTGCCAGCAGCTTAACCCCCCTAGCGGAGTTAACCTACGAGCAGTACTTC.

The chain joins TRBV2 to TRBJ1-2; possible D gene TRBD1, 6 bases. The V end was cut by 6 bases, the J end by 8 bases, with 16 bases between. Germline values: CDR1 SNHLY, CDR2 FYNNEI. The CDR3 runs to 13 residues. CDR3 protein: CASSLQWQGGYTF. The CDR3 region has the DNA TGTGCCAGCAGCCTTCAGTGGCAGGGGGGCTACACCTTC.